These 18 T cell receptor beta chains share one sample of origin, sequenced in a study of technical replicates of blood from a few donors. Measured with immunoSEQ multiplex PCR; TCRdb has only the in-frame clones, and not every one. The sample holds 60,000 to 85,000 clones, around 97% seen once. Sequencing was performed on T cells isolated from PBMCs. All receptors derive from a human donor in good health.

The V and J genes are TRBV5-1 and TRBJ2-5, with unresolved D. Germline V gene data show CDR1 as SGHRS and CDR2 as YFSETQ. V was pared by 4 bases and J by 0 bases, with 10 bases between. The CDR3 consists of 14 residues. CDR3 protein: CASSKSRYQETQYF. The CDR3 region has the DNA TGCGCCAGCAGCAAGAGTCGGTACCAAGAGACCCAGTACTTC.

The chain has TRBV9 and TRBJ2-3; TRBD2 matches 7 bases. J lost 1 base, V lost 0 bases, and 5 bases had no gene match. Germline V gene sequence: CDR1 SGDLS, CDR2 YYNGEE. The CDR3 totals 16 residues. The CDR3 loop is CASSVGLTSGTDTQYF. The CDR3 DNA follows: TGTGCCAGCAGCGTAGGACTCACTAGCGGCACAGATACGCAGTATTTT.

The V call is TRBV28, the J call TRBJ2-1; 11 bases agree with TRBD1. V shed 0 bases and J 9 bases; nucleotides not matched to a gene: 4. The CDR3 is made up of 15 amino acids. Germline V CDR1 and CDR2: MDHEN, SYDVKM. The DNA for the CDR3 is TGTGCCAGCAGTTTATGGGACAGGGGGCATTCTGAGCAGTTCTTC. Its translation is CASSLWDRGHSEQFF.

The CDR3 loop is CASSLSSYEQYF. As DNA, the CDR3 is TGTGCCAGCAGTTTGAGCTCCTACGAGCAGTACTTC. The chain has TRBV6-5 and TRBJ2-7; D is ambiguous. This CDR3 spans 12 amino acids. Looked up from germline, CDR1 is MNHEY and CDR2 is SVGAGI. The V end lost 4 bases, the J end lost 0 bases, and 4 bases lay between the germline ends.

The DNA for the CDR3 is TGTGCCAGCAGCACACGGACAGGGGGCTACGAAGAGACCCAGTACTTC. It yields the protein CASSTRTGGYEETQYF. The chain carries TRBV5-6 and TRBJ2-5, with 11 bases that match TRBD1. After removal of 4 bases from V and 3 bases from J, the junction contained 8 bases not matched to a gene. Germline V gene data show CDR1 as SGHDT and CDR2 as YYEEEE. The CDR3 runs 16 residues.

This chain connects TRBV28 to TRBJ1-1, with D perhaps matching TRBD1 (6 bases). The germline V and J ends were trimmed by 4 bases and 0 bases, with 15 bases remaining between them. The CDR3 loop spans 16 amino acids. Germline CDR1 and CDR2: MDHEN and SYDVKM. This chain's CDR3 is CASSSWTVRMNTEAFF. The CDR3 DNA reads TGTGCCAGCAGTTCCTGGACAGTAAGGATGAACACTGAAGCTTTCTTT.

The chain recombines TRBV6-5 with TRBJ2-2; a possible D gene is TRBD1 (6 bases). The germline gives CDR1 MNHEY, CDR2 SVGAGI. This CDR3 region has 14 residues. The ends were cut back, 6 bases at V and 8 bases at J, with 16 bases in the middle. The DNA for the CDR3 is TGTGCCAGCAGGGAAACAGGGACCAGAGGGGAGCTGTTTTTT. It translates to CASRETGTRGELFF.

This chain links TRBV30 with TRBJ2-7; 7 bases line up with TRBD1. The V gene's germline CDR1 is GTSNPN and CDR2 SVGIG (reference sequence). CDR3 length equals 14 residues. V lost 1 base to trimming and J lost 5 bases; unmatched junction nucleotides: 8. The CDR3 region is CAWSGTGQADEQYF. In DNA, the CDR3 is TGTGCCTGGAGTGGAACCGGACAGGCAGACGAGCAGTACTTC.

The rearrangement links TRBV5-6 to TRBJ1-1; 7 bases match TRBD1. Germline V gene sequence: CDR1 SGHDT, CDR2 YYEEEE. V trimming: 3 bases; J trimming: 0 bases; junction bases outside the gene matches: 8. This CDR3 contains 16 residues. The DNA of the CDR3 is TGTGCCAGCAGCTCGATGCCGGGACAGATGAACACTGAAGCTTTCTTT. The encoded protein is CASSSMPGQMNTEAFF.

The V gene is TRBV6-1, the J gene TRBJ1-5, with D perhaps TRBD1 (5 bases). Deletions cut 2 bases from V and 8 bases from J, with 13 bases between. There are 14 residues in the CDR3. CDR1 and CDR2 from the germline V gene are MNHNS and SASEGT. In DNA, the CDR3 is TGTGCCAGCAGTGAATCTCGGGACTTGGAGCCCCAGCATTTT. Translation: CASSESRDLEPQHF.

J is TRBJ1-5 and V is TRBV2, with a possible D match to TRBD1 (6 bases). The CDR3 totals 15 residues. The germline V gene has CDR1 SNHLY and CDR2 FYNNEI. Trimming stripped 1 base from V and 5 bases from J, with 12 bases between. CDR3 loop: CASSEDSGGDQPQHF. In DNA form, the CDR3 reads TGTGCCAGCAGTGAAGATTCGGGGGGCGATCAGCCCCAGCATTTT. Based on the CDR3 plus reference TRBV2 and TRBJ1-5, the full variable domain is EPEVTQTPSHQVTQMGQEVILRCVPISNHLYFYWYRQILGQKVEFLVSFYNNEISEKSEIFDDQFSVERPDGSNFTLKIRSTKLEDSAMYFCASSEDSGGDQPQHFGDGTRLSIL.

The V call is TRBV9, the J call TRBJ2-2, with 8 bases fitting TRBD2. V lost 3 bases to trimming and J lost 3 bases; unmatched junction nucleotides: 7. Germline CDR1 is SGDLS and CDR2 is YYNGEE. CDR3 length equals 16 residues. CDR3 residues: CASSGSGGRYTGELFF. The DNA for the CDR3 is TGTGCCAGCAGCGGCTCGGGGGGGCGGTACACCGGGGAGCTGTTTTTT.

The chain carries TRBV6-5 and TRBJ1-2, with D unclear. This CDR3 region has 15 residues. The V end was cut by 6 bases, the J end by 0 bases, with 14 bases between. CDR1 MNHEY and CDR2 SVGAGI come from the germline V gene. The CDR3 DNA follows: TGTGCCAGCAGACAAACCACAGTAGCTAACTATGGCTACACCTTC. Translating it yields CASRQTTVANYGYTF.

The rearrangement uses TRBV10-2 and TRBJ2-3, with 11 bases identical to TRBD2. The CDR3 is 21 amino acids. Germline CDR1 is WSHSY and CDR2 is SAAADI. V lost 2 bases to trimming and J lost 4 bases; unmatched junction nucleotides: 20. The CDR3 region is CASSELNREPISGRVPDTQYF. In nucleotides, the CDR3 is TGCGCCAGCAGTGAGCTGAACAGGGAACCCATTAGCGGGAGGGTTCCAGATACGCAGTATTTT.

The chain combines TRBV6-5 with TRBJ1-5; D uncertain. Trimming took 5 bases from V and 2 from J, leaving 10 bases between them. The CDR3 length is 14 residues. Germline CDR1 reads MNHEY; CDR2 reads SVGAGI. The CDR3 DNA reads as TGTGCCAGCAGTGCCGTGCAGGGCAATCAGCCCCAGCATTTT. Its protein product is CASSAVQGNQPQHF.

This clone was recorded only once. The chain joins TRBV6-6 to TRBJ1-4; D unclear. CDR1 is MNHNY and CDR2 is SVGAGI in the germline V gene (reference sequence). CDR3 length equals 11 residues. V was trimmed by 10 bases and J by 8 bases, leaving 11 bases between them. The CDR3, as DNA: TGTGCCACCGCGACTGGAGAAAAACTGTTTTTT. It specifies CATATGEKLFF.

V gene TRBV5-1 combines with J gene TRBJ2-6, with 8 bases identical to TRBD1. This CDR3 has 16 residues. The V and J ends lost 4 bases and 0 bases, in that order; junction bases with no gene match: 3. CDR1 and CDR2 from the germline V gene are SGHRS and YFSETQ. The CDR3 region has the DNA TGCGCCAGCAGCCCAGGACAGGGCTCTGGGGCCAACGTCCTGACTTTC. Translating gives CASSPGQGSGANVLTF.

This chain joins TRBV13 and TRBJ2-7; 10 bases are a match to TRBD1. V lost 5 bases, J lost 1 base, and 14 bases stayed unmatched. Germline values: CDR1 PRHDT, CDR2 FYEKMQ (reference sequence). The CDR3 length is 18 residues. CDR3 nucleotide sequence: TGTGCCAGCAGCCCCCGTCCCGGGACAGGGGCCGGATCCTACGAGCAGTACTTC. This gives the protein CASSPRPGTGAGSYEQYF.